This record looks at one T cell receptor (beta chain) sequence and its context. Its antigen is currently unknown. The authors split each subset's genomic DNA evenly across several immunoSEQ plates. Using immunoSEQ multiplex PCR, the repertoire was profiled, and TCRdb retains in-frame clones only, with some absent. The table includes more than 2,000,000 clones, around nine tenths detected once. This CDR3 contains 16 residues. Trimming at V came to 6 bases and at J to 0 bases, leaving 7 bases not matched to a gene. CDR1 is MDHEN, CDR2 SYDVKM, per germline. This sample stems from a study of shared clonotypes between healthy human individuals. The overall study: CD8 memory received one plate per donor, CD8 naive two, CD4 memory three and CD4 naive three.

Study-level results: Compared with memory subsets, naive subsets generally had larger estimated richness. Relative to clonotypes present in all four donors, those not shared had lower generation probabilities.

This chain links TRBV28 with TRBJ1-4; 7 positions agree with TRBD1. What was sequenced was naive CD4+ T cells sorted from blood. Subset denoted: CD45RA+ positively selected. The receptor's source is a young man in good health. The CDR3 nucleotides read TGTGCCAGCAGCCTAACCCAGGGGGCAACTAATGAAAAACTGTTTTTT. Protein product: CASSLTQGATNEKLFF.